This entry concerns a single T cell receptor beta chain. Its specificity is not known. These data belong to a study of CD8+ T cells in alopecia areata. Sequencing templates came from extracted RNA that was reverse transcribed into cDNA. TCRdb's table, derived via immunoSEQ multiplex PCR, lists solely in-frame clones and lacks some. This table holds over 150,000 clones, around three fifths found once. Whole-study findings and limits: The presence of one nonresponder keeps the tie between baseline CD8+ expansion and response uncertain.

The CDR3 sequence is 16 residues long. Germline V gene data show CDR1 as MGHRA and CDR2 as YSYEKL. V was pared by 3 bases and J by 5 bases, with 8 bases of the junction left unmatched. Treatment denoted: oral pan-JAK inhibitor, 5-10 mg twice daily. The chain uses TRBV4-1 and TRBJ1-5; 9 bases map to TRBD1. The starting material was CD4+ T cells sorted from blood, obtained at week 24, from a patient treated with tofacitinib. The TCR originated in a human donor with alopecia areata. Here the CDR3 reads CASSQVWTGVDQPQHF. The CDR3 DNA reads TGCGCCAGCAGCCAGGTATGGACAGGGGTTGATCAGCCCCAGCATTTT.